Below, one TCR beta chain is given with its context. This entry belongs to a study of blood T cell repertoires in COVID-19. The wider study: COVID-19 samples, acute and convalescent, were from the United States, Italy and Spain. The cDNA or gDNA used as material had been derived from T cells, B-cell-depleted T cells, or PBMCs.

This CDR3 is built from 12 residues. CDR1 and CDR2 from the germline V gene are ENHRY and SYGVKD. Trimming removed 6 bases from V and 8 bases from J; junction bases left unmatched: 5. The authors' processing: Reference gene primers were amplified, and this amplification served to estimate nucleated cell counts. Using immunoSEQ multiplex PCR, the repertoire was profiled, and TCRdb retains in-frame clones only, with some absent. From that table come the V and J calls and clone size; the DNA was used to work out D and trimming. The table lists 150,000 to 200,000 clones, over 65% of them singletons. The sequence was collected from a woman at least 80 years old with acute or convalescent COVID-19. The chain uses TRBV10-3 and TRBJ1-2; TRBD1 agrees at 8 bases. Material for sequencing was peripheral blood. The CDR3 DNA is TGTGCCATCAGCCGGACAGGGCTCGGCTACACCTTC. Amino acids: CAISRTGLGYTF.